This T cell receptor (beta chain) was identified in a study of cytomegalovirus exposure and HLA in healthy donors. Study details: Findings of an earlier analysis included around 100 million unique TCR beta sequences from 190 million or so T cells.

Study-level findings and limits: Analysis performed later showed TCR beta chains linked to HLA being more clonally expanded than equally common others.

The PCR used 60 Vbeta and 13 Jbeta primers. TCRdb's table, derived via immunoSEQ multiplex PCR, lists solely in-frame clones and lacks some. The table has a few hundred thousand clones, about 82% seen once; the top ten hold 2.5% to 3.5%. This clone has just one count. Its matching antigen is unknown. A read error may produce the germline difference seen at one junction end. Likely unrecorded immune exposures existed in these nominally healthy donors. The CDR3 runs 16 residues. Germline CDR1 reads LGHNA; CDR2 reads YNFKEQ. The origin of this receptor is a man aged 25-45 years in good health and CMV-seronegative. The V gene is TRBV4-2, the J gene TRBJ2-7; a possible D gene is TRBD1 (5 bases). Input material: PBMCs. CDR3 protein: CASSQDQVTDPYGQYF. CDR3 nucleotide sequence: TGTGCCAGCAGCCAAGATCAGGTGACAGATCCCTACGGGCAGTACTTC.